The entry below gives a single TCR beta chain sequence along with its context. The target antigen is unknown. Use of 60 Vbeta and 13 Jbeta primers characterized the PCR. Assay: immunoSEQ multiplex PCR; the TCRdb copy retains only in-frame clones and omits some. The data contain approximately 74,000 clones, over 75% of them singletons. Germline-derived CDR1 and CDR2 are SGHTA and FQGNSA. Trimming removed 5 bases from V and 5 bases from J, with 10 bases in between. This CDR3 region has 13 residues. This record belongs to a study of cytomegalovirus exposure and HLA in healthy donors. Study-level background: There were 350 to 450 genotyped donors. Of these, 81% fell in the genetic ancestry cluster associated with self-reported Caucasian donors.

Study-wide findings and caveats: Within a later analysis, the majority of CMV-associated TCR beta chains appeared HLA-restricted. Later, TCR association rates were found to vary by HLA locus, highest for DRB1 and lowest for HLA-C. Analyses of presence and absence presupposed an approximately uniform sequencing depth across donors.

The clonotype was recovered from a man in his forties in good health and CMV-seronegative. The sequencing sample was made of PBMCs. The chain couples TRBV7-2 to TRBJ1-5, with D possibly TRBD1 on 5 matching bases. Here the CDR3 DNA reads TGTGCCAGCAGCAAAGGGGATTATCAGCCCCAGCATTTT. The encoded protein is CASSKGDYQPQHF.